These 24 T cell receptor beta chains originate from one sample sequenced in a study of PD-1 blockade in classical Hodgkin lymphoma. TCRdb's copy holds only in-frame clones and misses some; the assay was immunoSEQ multiplex PCR. The table includes more than 85,000 clones, about 92% detected once. Time point of the sample: cycle 4 day 1 (C4D1), after less than 7 weeks of nivolumab. Each patient experienced a relapse that followed autologous stem cell transplantation, and brentuximab vedotin exposure varied. Source: peripheral blood mononuclear cells (PBMCs), taken before the fourth cycle of nivolumab. The receptors stem from a human donor with classical Hodgkin lymphoma.

V and J are TRBV28 and TRBJ2-7; TRBD1 aligns across 7 bases. The CDR3 runs to 16 residues. V lost 3 bases and J lost 3; bases outside the gene matches: 11. CDR1 and CDR2 from the germline V gene are MDHEN and SYDVKM. The CDR3 coding sequence is TGTGCCAGCAGTTTGCAGGCAAGACAGGGACGCTACGAGCAGTACTTC. Translation gives CASSLQARQGRYEQYF.

The rearrangement joins TRBV18 to TRBJ1-4, with D tentatively TRBD1 (6 bases). Trimming shortened V by 0 bases and J by 3 bases, and 14 bases separated the two germline ends. Germline V CDR1 and CDR2: KGHSH, LQKENI. The CDR3 is 17 amino acids. The CDR3 here is CASSPPKQGASNEKLFF. The CDR3 nucleotides read TGTGCCAGCTCACCACCCAAACAGGGCGCGTCTAATGAAAAACTGTTTTTT.

V usage is TRBV27 and J usage is TRBJ2-3; no clear D gene. Germline values: CDR1 MNHEY, CDR2 SMNVEV (reference sequence). CDR3 size: 15 residues. Between the trimmed V and J ends, which lost 8 bases and 0 bases, there was a span of 15 bases. This chain's CDR3 is CASGRFGSSTDTQYF. CDR3 bases: TGTGCCAGCGGCCGGTTCGGTTCTAGCACAGATACGCAGTATTTT.

The J gene is TRBJ2-7, the V gene TRBV5-5; 8 bases fit TRBD1. The CDR3 has 15 amino acids. Trimming cost V 3 bases and J 1 base; bases outside gene matches: 6. Per the germline V gene, CDR1 is SGHKS and CDR2 is YYEKEE (reference sequence). The CDR3: CASSWTGPISYEQYF. CDR3 DNA: TGTGCCAGCAGCTGGACAGGGCCAATATCCTACGAGCAGTACTTC. The full variable domain, its missing parts supplied by reference TRBV5-5 and TRBJ2-7, is DAGVTQSPTHLIKTRGQQVTLRCSPISGHKSVSWYQQVLGQGPQFIFQYYEKEERGRGNFPDRFSARQFPNYSSELNVNALLLGDSALYLCASSWTGPISYEQYFGPGTRLTVT.

CDR3 sequence: CASSFREPNTEAFF. CDR3 DNA: TGTGCCAGTTCATTCCGGGAACCGAACACTGAAGCTTTCTTT. This sequence joins TRBV19 and TRBJ1-1; D ambiguous. The CDR3 contains 14 residues. The ends were cut back, 8 bases at V and 1 base at J, with 14 bases in the middle. The germline V gene has CDR1 LNHDA and CDR2 SQIVND (reference sequence).

This chain uses TRBV5-8 with TRBJ1-5, with D tentatively TRBD1 (5 bases). Germline-derived CDR1 and CDR2 are SGHTS and YDEGEE. This CDR3 is built from 15 residues. The V and J ends lost 4 bases and 3 bases respectively, with 14 bases between them. CDR3 coding DNA: TGTGCCAGCAGCCGGCGGTCAGGGCACAATCAGCCCCAGCATTTT. Protein product: CASSRRSGHNQPQHF. The variable domain in full, completed from reference TRBV5-8 and TRBJ1-5, reads EAGVTQSPTHLIKTRGQQATLRCSPISGHTSVYWYQQALGLGLQFLLWYDEGEERNRGNFPPRFSGRQFPNYSSELNVNALELEDSALYLCASSRRSGHNQPQHFGDGTRLSIL.

The rearrangement links TRBV5-4 to TRBJ2-1; 10 nucleotides agree with TRBD2. The germline V gene encodes CDR1 SGHNT and CDR2 YYREEE (reference sequence). J lost 2 bases, V lost 4 bases, and 3 bases had no gene match. This CDR3 spans 15 amino acids. CDR3 coding DNA: TGTGCCAGCAGCCCCGGACTAGCGGCCTACAATGAGCAGTTCTTC. Protein sequence: CASSPGLAAYNEQFF.

The CDR3 DNA follows: TGTGCCAGCAGCCAAGATATGTACGGGAGGGAGTCCTACAATGAGCAGTTCTTC. Translation: CASSQDMYGRESYNEQFF. The chain couples TRBV4-2 to TRBJ2-1; TRBD2 aligns across 8 bases. Germline V gives CDR1 LGHNA, CDR2 YNFKEQ. The CDR3 runs to 18 residues. The V gene end was trimmed by 0 bases and the J gene end by 1 base; junction bases not matched to a gene: 8.

The chain joins TRBV5-1 to TRBJ2-3; D is undetermined. CDR3 length: 14 amino acids. Looked up from germline, CDR1 is SGHRS and CDR2 is YFSETQ. V was pared by 0 bases and J by 0 bases, with 5 bases between. CDR3 DNA: TGCGCCAGCAGCTTGGAGCAGAGCACAGATACGCAGTATTTT. This encodes CASSLEQSTDTQYF.

This chain links TRBV11-2 with TRBJ2-7; D gene unclear. The CDR3 loop spans 15 amino acids. From germline, CDR1 is SGHAT and CDR2 FQNNGV. Between the trimmed V and J ends, which lost 0 bases and 3 bases, there was a span of 12 bases. The CDR3, as DNA: TGTGCCAGCAGCTTAGATTACGCAGCACGCTACGAGCAGTACTTC. Protein: CASSLDYAARYEQYF. The full variable domain, with the rest looked up from reference TRBV11-2 and TRBJ2-7, is EAGVAQSPRYKIIEKRQSVAFWCNPISGHATLYWYQQILGQGPKLLIQFQNNGVVDDSQLPKDRFSAERLKGVDSTLKIQPAKLEDSAVYLCASSLDYAARYEQYFGPGTRLTVT.

The rearrangement links TRBV5-1 to TRBJ2-2; a possible D gene is TRBD2 (5 bases). Per the germline V gene, CDR1 is SGHRS and CDR2 is YFSETQ. V gave up 4 bases and J gave up 3 bases, with 13 bases separating them. There are 15 residues in the CDR3. The chain's CDR3 is CASSRLVGDTGELFF. The CDR3 bases are TGCGCCAGCAGCCGACTGGTGGGAGACACCGGGGAGCTGTTTTTT.

The chain links TRBV5-4 to TRBJ1-2, with D hard to call. The CDR3 extends over 15 amino acids. CDR1 SGHNT and CDR2 YYREEE come from the germline V gene (reference sequence). V was pared by 4 bases and J by 8 bases, with 21 bases between. CDR3 amino acids: CASSTHQDTLLGYTF. CDR3 sequence (DNA): TGTGCCAGCAGCACACATCAAGACACGCTCCTAGGCTACACCTTC.

The genes are TRBV19 and TRBJ1-5; D ambiguous. In germline, CDR1 is LNHDA, CDR2 SQIVND (reference sequence). The ends were cut back, 2 bases at V and 7 bases at J, with 6 bases in the middle. This CDR3 spans 12 amino acids. CDR3 protein: CASSIIHQPQHF. The DNA for the CDR3 is TGTGCCAGTAGTATAATTCACCAGCCCCAGCATTTT.

This chain uses TRBV30 with TRBJ2-7; TRBD1 might be the D (5 bases). CDR3 length equals 15 residues. CDR1 and CDR2 (germline): GTSNPN, SVGIG (reference sequence). Trimming removed 1 base at V and 7 bases at J, with 20 bases between. CDR3 region: CAWSGLTLTVQEQYF. CDR3 bases: TGTGCCTGGAGTGGCCTCACCTTGACAGTTCAGGAGCAGTACTTC.

This clone was recorded only once. This chain connects TRBV6-5 to TRBJ2-5, with unresolved D. There are 13 residues in the CDR3. CDR1 and CDR2 (germline): MNHEY, SVGAGI. With 6 bases removed from V and 3 bases from J, the gap between germline ends came to 11 bases. CDR3 region: CASSWTKKETQYF. CDR3 nucleotides: TGTGCCAGCAGCTGGACGAAGAAAGAGACCCAGTACTTC.

The chain has TRBV5-1 and TRBJ2-1; no clear D gene. CDR1 and CDR2 (germline): SGHRS, YFSETQ. The CDR3 is 13 residues long. Trimming took 0 bases from V and 8 from J, leaving 9 bases between them. In DNA form, the CDR3 reads TGCGCCAGCAGCTTGGGTACTATGGATGAGCAGTTCTTC. It translates to CASSLGTMDEQFF.

This sequence joins TRBV15 and TRBJ2-1; TRBD1 agrees at 7 bases. The CDR3 covers 16 residues. Germline CDR1 LNHNV, CDR2 YYDKDF (reference sequence). With V trimmed by 2 bases and J by 0 bases, 4 bases remained unmatched. The CDR3 region is CATSRTTGSSYNEQFF. The CDR3 DNA reads as TGTGCCACCAGCAGAACGACAGGGAGCTCCTACAATGAGCAGTTCTTC.

This chain uses TRBV15 with TRBJ1-3; D not certain. Looked up from germline, CDR1 is LNHNV and CDR2 is YYDKDF (reference sequence). V was cut by 0 bases and J by 0 bases, with 21 bases left in between. The CDR3 extends over 20 amino acids. CDR3 coding DNA: TGTGCCACCAGCAGAGAACGTTATCTTGCAGAGCCATCCTCTGGAAACACCATATATTTT. As protein: CATSRERYLAEPSSGNTIYF.

The chain joins TRBV29-1 to TRBJ2-7; D is perhaps TRBD1 (5 bases). CDR3 length equals 13 residues. Germline lookup yields CDR1 SQVTM and CDR2 ANQGSEA. The ends were cut back, 7 bases at V and 3 bases at J, with 16 bases in the middle. For the CDR3, the DNA is TGCAGCGGGGCCACAGGTAGAAACTACGAGCAGTACTTC. The encoded protein is CSGATGRNYEQYF.

This clone was recorded a few times. The chain employs TRBV29-1 and TRBJ2-3; TRBD2 aligns across 14 bases. The CDR3 is 14 amino acids. Per germline, CDR1 SQVTM and CDR2 ANQGSEA. J lost 7 bases, V lost 6 bases, and 6 bases had no gene match. The CDR3 spells CSVPGLAGEHTQYF. As DNA, the CDR3 is TGCAGCGTCCCGGGACTAGCGGGAGAACATACGCAGTATTTT.

V is TRBV19 and J is TRBJ2-3; D may be TRBD1 or TRBD2 (5 bases each). Trimming took 3 bases from V and 5 from J, leaving 12 bases between them. The germline gives CDR1 LNHDA, CDR2 SQIVND (reference sequence). This CDR3 is built from 14 residues. CDR3 DNA sequence: TGTGCCAGTAGTATTGGGACCACCTTAGATACGCAGTATTTT. Its protein is CASSIGTTLDTQYF. The variable domain in full, with the rest retrieved from reference TRBV19 and TRBJ2-3, is DGGITQSPKYLFRKEGQNVTLSCEQNLNHDAMYWYRQDPGQGLRLIYYSQIVNDFQKGDIAEGYSVSREKKESFPLTVTSAQKNPTAFYLCASSIGTTLDTQYFGPGTRLTVL.

This sequence joins TRBV25-1 and TRBJ2-2; D ambiguous. Trimming took 3 bases from V and 3 from J, leaving 14 bases between them. Germline CDR1 is MGHDK and CDR2 is SYGVNS. The CDR3 loop spans 16 amino acids. CDR3 sequence reads: CASSDRMAGDTGELFF. CDR3 nucleotide sequence: TGTGCCAGCAGTGACCGGATGGCCGGCGACACCGGGGAGCTGTTTTTT.

The chain joins TRBV6-5 to TRBJ1-1; TRBD1 aligns across 8 bases. The germline gives CDR1 MNHEY, CDR2 SVGAGI. V lost 2 bases, J lost 10 bases, and 6 bases stayed unmatched. The CDR3 is 13 amino acids. Written as DNA, the CDR3 is TGTGCCAGCAGTTACCAAGACAGGGGCGTAGCTTTCTTT. It translates to CASSYQDRGVAFF.

The chain has TRBV7-9 and TRBJ1-1; D possibly corresponds to TRBD1 (6 bases). The germline V gene has CDR1 SEHNR and CDR2 FQNEAQ (reference sequence). Between the trimmed V and J ends, which lost 6 bases and 5 bases, there was a span of 13 bases. The CDR3 contains 13 residues. CDR3 residues: CASSLGGRTEAFF. The CDR3 bases are TGTGCCAGCAGTTTGGGGGGGCGGACTGAAGCTTTCTTT.